This is a list of T cell receptor beta chains from one sample in a study of T cells after somatic rescue of genetic block. Generated by immunoSEQ multiplex PCR, the TCRdb table keeps only in-frame clones and is missing some. This table holds 60,000 to 75,000 clones, about 91% found once. The sample taken for sequencing was peripheral blood mononuclear cells (PBMCs). These receptors came from a man aged 40-49 years. Each CDR3 is given with its conserved first and last residue. A D gene is named only where the DNA matches it firmly. Clone size is stated in some rows and not others, as once, few, many or a class when expanded.

j_gene,v_gene,d_gene,abundance,CDR3nt,CDR3aa
TRBJ1-5,TRBV6-1,NA,NA,TGTGCCAGCAGTGAGAGAACAAGGGGCGTTAGCAATCAGCCCCAGCATTTT,CASSERTRGVSNQPQHF
TRBJ2-7,TRBV4-1,NA,NA,TGCGCCAGCAGCCCCTCTCTACAGAGTAGAGGTTCCTACGAGCAGTACTTC,CASSPSLQSRGSYEQYF
TRBJ2-7,TRBV27,NA,NA,TGTGCCAGCAGCATATGGGGGGGGAGGGGGCGCGAAAACGAGCAGTACTTC,CASSIWGGRGRENEQYF
TRBJ1-4,TRBV6-1,NA,NA,TGTGCCAGCAGTGAAGCTTCGGCCAGGGGTTTTGAAAAACTGTTTTTT,CASSEASARGFEKLFF
TRBJ2-1,TRBV5-1,TRBD2,NA,TGCGCCAGCAGCTACCTGGGGGGGAAGGTACTTTCGAGTGAGCAGTTCTTC,CASSYLGGKVLSSEQFF
TRBJ2-2,TRBV10-3,NA,NA,TGTGCCATCAGTGAGCGGGGGGCGCCCACCGGGGAGCTGTTTTTT,CAISERGAPTGELFF
TRBJ1-1,TRBV7-9,NA,few,TGTGCCAGCAGCCCGGCCTTTAACACTGAAGCTTTCTTT,CASSPAFNTEAFF
TRBJ1-6,TRBV13,NA,NA,TGTGCCAGCAGCGCAGATCAATCCCGGGAGAAAAATTCACCCCTCCACTTT,CASSADQSREKNSPLHF
TRBJ2-1,TRBV5-1,TRBD2,NA,TGCGCCAGCAGCTTGCGGCTAGCGGGGGTCGTGTTCTTC,CASSLRLAGVVFF
TRBJ1-1,TRBV5-1,NA,NA,TGCGCCAGCAGCGCCTCCATTTCGGGGACGGAGGCTTTCTTT,CASSASISGTEAFF
TRBJ2-1,TRBV4-1,TRBD1,NA,TGCGCCAGCAGGGACCGGGACAGGGCATACAATGAGCAGTTCTTC,CASRDRDRAYNEQFF
TRBJ1-6,TRBV6-1,NA,NA,TGTGCCAGCAGTGAAGCAAATTCACCCCTCCACTTT,CASSEANSPLHF
TRBJ2-1,TRBV29-1,NA,NA,TGCAGCGTTGATACGCGGGGCCGCTCCTACAATGAGCAGTTCTTC,CSVDTRGRSYNEQFF
TRBJ1-6,TRBV11-3,NA,once,TGTGCCAGCAGCTTAGGGTGGGATTCACCCCTCCACTTT,CASSLGWDSPLHF
TRBJ1-1,TRBV19,NA,NA,TGTGCCAGTACCCCTTGGGCAGGGATCACTGAAGCTTTCTTT,CASTPWAGITEAFF
TRBJ1-1,TRBV6-5,NA,NA,TGTGCCAGCAGTTACGGGTACCTCATGAACACTGAAGCTTTCTTT,CASSYGYLMNTEAFF
TRBJ2-1,TRBV29-1,TRBD2,NA,TGCAGCGTTATAGGGCTAGCGGGAGTATATGAGCAGTTCTTC,CSVIGLAGVYEQFF
TRBJ2-7,TRBV7-2,NA,NA,TGTGCCAGCAGCTTCCGCCTAGGAGGCTACGAGCAGTACTTC,CASSFRLGGYEQYF
TRBJ2-7,TRBV7-9,NA,NA,TGTGCCAGCAGCTTTGGAGGGGAGGACTACGAGCAGTACTTC,CASSFGGEDYEQYF
TRBJ2-7,TRBV18,NA,NA,TGTGCCAGCTCAATTGGAGGAGGTGGGATCGAGCAGTACTTC,CASSIGGGGIEQYF
TRBJ2-3,TRBV28,NA,NA,TGTGCCAGCAGTTTAGCTGGGGACACAGATACGCAGTATTTT,CASSLAGDTDTQYF
TRBJ2-5,TRBV11-3,NA,NA,TGTGCCAGCAGCTCGACAGGTTTCGGGGAGACCCAGTACTTC,CASSSTGFGETQYF
TRBJ2-1,TRBV5-1,NA,once,TGCGCCAGCAGCTTACGGACAGCCTACAATGAGCAGTTCTTC,CASSLRTAYNEQFF
TRBJ2-7,TRBV19,NA,NA,TGTGCCAGTAGTATGAAGCCCGGCAGGGGCCACGAGCAGTACTTC,CASSMKPGRGHEQYF
TRBJ2-2,TRBV15,NA,NA,TGTGCCACCAGCAGGGATGGGGGGACGGGGGAGCTGTTTTTT,CATSRDGGTGELFF
TRBJ2-3,TRBV5-1,NA,NA,TGCGCCAGCAGCTTGGCATTAGATACGCAGTATTTT,CASSLALDTQYF
TRBJ1-1,TRBV10-1,NA,NA,TGCGCCAGCAGTGAGTCCGGGAGCGGTGAAGCTTTCTTT,CASSESGSGEAFF
TRBJ2-5,TRBV18,TRBD2,NA,TGTGCCAGCTCACCCCAGAGCGGGAGAAGACAAGAGACCCAGTACTTC,CASSPQSGRRQETQYF
TRBJ2-7,TRBV4-2,TRBD1,NA,TGTGCCAGCAGCCAACGTGGGACAGAGCCATCCGAGCAGTACTTC,CASSQRGTEPSEQYF
TRBJ1-5,TRBV19,NA,NA,TGTGCCAGTAGTCAGGGTTTTCAGCCCCAGCATTTT,CASSQGFQPQHF
TRBJ2-3,TRBV4-1,TRBD2,NA,TGCGCCAGCAGCCCGGGACTAGCGGGGGTGGATACGCAGTATTTT,CASSPGLAGVDTQYF
TRBJ1-2,TRBV9,NA,NA,TGTGCCAGCAGCGTAGGAGCGGTCGGTGGCTACACCTTC,CASSVGAVGGYTF
TRBJ2-1,TRBV7-9,TRBD2,NA,TGTGCCAGCAGCCCCGGTGGGCGGGGGAACAATGAGCAGTTCTTC,CASSPGGRGNNEQFF
TRBJ2-7,TRBV6-1,NA,NA,TGTGCCAGCAGTTTTTCTTCCGAATACGAGCAGTACTTC,CASSFSSEYEQYF
TRBJ1-5,TRBV6-1,TRBD1,NA,TGTGCCAGCGGAGGGACAGAGGTACGTCAGCCCCAGCATTTT,CASGGTEVRQPQHF
TRBJ1-2,TRBV19,NA,NA,TGTGCCAGTAGTAACGGGAAAGTCTATGGCTACACCTTC,CASSNGKVYGYTF
TRBJ1-6,TRBV7-7,NA,few,TGTGCTAGCAGCTTAGGGCAGGGCTCACCCCTCCACTTT,CASSLGQGSPLHF
TRBJ2-1,TRBV27,NA,NA,TGTGCCAGCAGTTTACCAGAGCCCTACAATGAGCAGTTCTTC,CASSLPEPYNEQFF
TRBJ2-2,TRBV9,NA,once,TGTGCCAGCAGCGTAGATGGGACCGGGGAGCTGTTTTTT,CASSVDGTGELFF
TRBJ2-5,TRBV28,NA,NA,TGTGCCAGCAGTTTTGTCGGCTCCCAAGAGACCCAGTACTTC,CASSFVGSQETQYF
TRBJ1-3,TRBV28,NA,NA,TGTGCCAGCAGTCGTAGGAGCTCTGGAAACACCATATATTTT,CASSRRSSGNTIYF
TRBJ1-5,TRBV6-5,NA,NA,TGTGCCAGCAGTTACGGGGCAGGGGTGCAGCCCCAGCATTTT,CASSYGAGVQPQHF
TRBJ2-5,TRBV15,NA,NA,TGTGCCACCAGCAGAGTGGGGGGAGGGCCAGGGGAAGAGACCCAGTACTTC,CATSRVGGGPGEETQYF
TRBJ2-3,TRBV5-4,NA,once,TGTGCCAGCAGCTTGCCCGGGACAGATACGCAGTATTTT,CASSLPGTDTQYF
TRBJ1-1,TRBV7-3,TRBD1,NA,TGTGCCAGCAGCACAGCAGGGGGCGGCACTGAAGCTTTCTTT,CASSTAGGGTEAFF
TRBJ2-3,TRBV19,TRBD2,NA,TGTGCCAGTAGAGCTTGGACTAGCGGGAGGACGGATACGCAGTATTTT,CASRAWTSGRTDTQYF
TRBJ1-2,TRBV19,NA,few,TGTGCCAGTACGAGGGGACGGGGAAGAGCCTCCTCTGGCTACACCTTC,CASTRGRGRASSGYTF
TRBJ2-7,TRBV15,NA,NA,TGTGCCACCAGCAGAGGCCCCCTGAGCTCCTACGAGCAGTACTTC,CATSRGPLSSYEQYF
TRBJ1-6,TRBV6-5,TRBD1,NA,TGTGCCAGCAGTTACGGGGACAGGGGCGACTCACCCCTCCACTTT,CASSYGDRGDSPLHF
TRBJ2-3,TRBV6-6,NA,few,TGTGCCAGCAGTCTCACACGCGGTAGATTCACAGATACGCAGTATTTT,CASSLTRGRFTDTQYF
TRBJ1-1,TRBV7-9,NA,few,TGTGCCAGCAGCTTAGTGGGGGCTGGCACTGAAGCTTTCTTT,CASSLVGAGTEAFF
TRBJ2-2,TRBV5-4,NA,NA,TGTGCCAGCAGCTCTACAGCCACCGGGGAGCTGTTTTTT,CASSSTATGELFF
TRBJ1-5,TRBV6-4,NA,NA,TGTGCCAGCAGCATCGAGGCAGGGGCTCAGCCCCAGCATTTT,CASSIEAGAQPQHF
TRBJ1-3,TRBV19,NA,NA,TGTGCCAGTAGTCCCGGGCTGGACTCTGGAAACACCATATATTTT,CASSPGLDSGNTIYF
TRBJ2-2,TRBV5-1,NA,NA,TGCGCCAGCAGCTTGCGGGTTACCGGGGAGCTGTTTTTT,CASSLRVTGELFF